These 16 T cell receptor beta chains came from one sample sequenced in a study of T cells in Graves' hyperthyroidism and ophthalmopathy. Template material for amplifying TCR beta CDR3 regions consisted of RNA transcripts. The HTBI set primed first-round TCR CDR3 RT-PCR. TCRdb called the multiplex PCR reads again in MiXCR, with one record for every CDR3 protein. Of 660,000 or so distinct CDR3 sequences listed, roughly 45% were seen once; the top ten hold less than 9.5%. What was sequenced was peripheral blood or thyroid tissue (not recorded which). The receptors were gathered from an adult man with Graves' disease, either hyperthyroidism or ophthalmopathy (not recorded which).

This chain connects TRBV27 to TRBJ1-1, with TRBD1 as a possible D gene (5 bases). The V gene lost 1 base and the J gene lost 9 bases, with 12 bases spanning the gap. CDR1 and CDR2 (germline): MNHEY, SMNVEV (reference sequence). The CDR3 has 13 amino acids. The CDR3 reads CASSLYPDSQAFF. CDR3 bases: TGTGCCAGCAGTTTATATCCCGACAGTCAAGCTTTCTTT.

The gene calls are TRBV7-8 and TRBJ2-7, with TRBD1 matching 8 bases. CDR3 length: 12 residues. Germline V CDR1 and CDR2: SGHVS, FQNEAQ. Germline trimming cut 10 bases from V and 5 bases from J; bases unmatched to any gene: 7. The CDR3 loop is CAKGQVRDEQYF. The CDR3 region has the DNA TGTGCCAAGGGACAGGTCAGAGACGAGCAGTACTTC.

V and J are TRBV2 and TRBJ1-2, with D possibly being TRBD1 (5 bases). V gave up 8 bases and J gave up 0 bases, with 10 bases separating them. The germline V gene encodes CDR1 SNHLY and CDR2 FYNNEI. The CDR3 runs 13 residues. CDR3 in amino acids: CASLGQTNYGYTF. Here the CDR3 DNA reads TGTGCCAGCTTGGGGCAAACTAACTATGGCTACACCTTC. Combining the CDR3 with reference TRBV2 and TRBJ1-2 gives the whole variable domain EPEVTQTPSHQVTQMGQEVILRCVPISNHLYFYWYRQILGQKVEFLVSFYNNEISEKSEIFDDQFSVERPDGSNFTLKIRSTKLEDSAMYFCASLGQTNYGYTFGSGTRLTVV.

The genes are TRBV6-6 and TRBJ2-2; 7 bases match TRBD1. The CDR3 sequence is 14 residues long. V lost 2 bases, J lost 5 bases, and 2 bases stayed unmatched. Germline lookup yields CDR1 MNHNY and CDR2 SVGAGI (reference sequence). CDR3 DNA sequence: TGTGCCAGCAGTTACGTGACAGGGACCGGGGAGCTGTTTTTT. This gives the protein CASSYVTGTGELFF.

This clonotype was observed a few times. The rearrangement joins TRBV20-1 to TRBJ2-5; D tentatively reads TRBD1 or TRBD2 (6 bases each). The CDR3 covers 13 residues. The germline V gene has CDR1 DFQATT and CDR2 SNEGSKA (reference sequence). Between the trimmed V and J ends, which lost 3 bases and 1 base, there was a span of 9 bases. CDR3 nucleotide sequence: TGCAGTGCTAGCGGGGGCCTCCAAGAGACCCAGTACTTC. Encoded protein: CSASGGLQETQYF.

The table lists this clonotype with many counts. This rearrangement joins TRBV29-1 to TRBJ1-2; 7 bases agree with TRBD1. There are 11 residues in the CDR3. V gave up 7 bases and J gave up 6 bases; unmatched junction bases: 5. Germline V gene lookup returns CDR1 SQVTM and CDR2 ANQGSEA. The CDR3 sequence is CSATTGNGYTF. DNA for the CDR3: TGCAGCGCCACGACAGGGAATGGCTACACCTTC.

This clonotype was seen a few times. DNA for the CDR3: TGTGCCAGCAGCCCCCAGGGGTTTGGAGCTTTCTTT. It is translated as CASSPQGFGAFF. The chain couples TRBV7-9 to TRBJ1-1; TRBD1 might be the D (6 bases). The CDR3 covers 12 residues. Germline values: CDR1 SEHNR, CDR2 FQNEAQ (reference sequence). The V end was cut by 5 bases, the J end by 10 bases, with 14 bases between.

This clonotype was seen only a few times. This chain links TRBV29-1 with TRBJ1-4; 7 bases map to TRBD1. CDR1 and CDR2 (germline): SQVTM, ANQGSEA. The junction had 10 bases not matched to a gene; V was cut back by 4 bases and J by 5 bases. The CDR3 length is 15 residues. CDR3 nucleotide sequence: TGCAGCGTTGCCTCGTCGGGGACAGAGAATGAAAAACTGTTTTTT. Translating gives CSVASSGTENEKLFF.

V usage is TRBV6-6 and J usage is TRBJ1-2; 10 bases are shared with TRBD1. The CDR3 runs 15 residues. Germline V gives CDR1 MNHNY, CDR2 SVGAGI (reference sequence). Unmatched junction bases numbered 5, after V lost 5 bases and J lost 2 bases. The CDR3 DNA sequence: TGTGCCAGCAGTCCCGGGACAGGGGTAAACTATGGCTACACCTTC. It specifies CASSPGTGVNYGYTF.

The chain's CDR3 is CASSVGSFDAHQPQHF. The CDR3 nucleotides read TGTGCCAGCAGTGTCGGGAGTTTTGACGCTCATCAGCCCCAGCATTTT. This chain uses TRBV6-1 with TRBJ1-5; D ambiguous. The CDR3 consists of 16 residues. With 4 bases removed from V and 5 bases from J, the gap between germline ends came to 18 bases. Germline V gene lookup returns CDR1 MNHNS and CDR2 SASEGT.

The CDR3 loop reads CASSHGTGANTEAFF. DNA for the CDR3: TGTGCCAGCAGCCATGGGACAGGGGCGAACACTGAAGCTTTCTTT. This chain joins TRBV7-2 and TRBJ1-1, with TRBD1 identical over 10 bases. Germline V CDR1 and CDR2: SGHTA, FQGNSA. The CDR3 is 15 residues long. V gave up 5 bases and J gave up 1 base; unmatched junction bases: 4.

This clonotype is a singleton in its sample. The chain has TRBV6-1 and TRBJ1-4, with D possibly matching TRBD1 (5 bases). The length of the CDR3 is 12 residues. V was clipped by 8 bases and J by 7 bases, with 11 bases between them. The V gene's germline CDR1 is MNHNS and CDR2 SASEGT. Written as DNA, the CDR3 is TGTGCCAGCCCGGGGCCGGGTGAAAAACTGTTTTTT. Residues: CASPGPGEKLFF.

The rearrangement joins TRBV20-1 to TRBJ2-5, with 16 bases aligning to TRBD2. Unmatched junction bases numbered 6, after V lost 1 base and J lost 4 bases. This CDR3 is 17 amino acids long. Germline CDR1 and CDR2: DFQATT and SNEGSKA (reference sequence). CDR3 loop: CSARVTGTSGGAETQYF. In DNA form, the CDR3 reads TGCAGTGCTAGAGTAACAGGGACTAGCGGGGGGGCAGAGACCCAGTACTTC.

The chain uses TRBV19 and TRBJ1-1; D might be TRBD1 (5 bases). The CDR3 has 15 residues. Trimming pared 6 bases from V and 1 base from J, leaving 15 bases between. Germline V gives CDR1 LNHDA, CDR2 SQIVND (reference sequence). As DNA, the CDR3 is TGTGCCAGTAGGATCGCAGGGACCTCGAACACTGAAGCTTTCTTT. Translation gives CASRIAGTSNTEAFF.

This clonotype was recorded many times. V gene TRBV20-1 combines with J gene TRBJ2-6; unclear D gene. The CDR3 spans 14 residues. Germline V gives CDR1 DFQATT, CDR2 SNEGSKA (reference sequence). Trimming removed 1 base from V and 2 bases from J, with 6 bases in between. CDR3 loop: CSARGAPGANVLTF. For the CDR3, the DNA is TGCAGTGCTAGAGGTGCGCCTGGGGCCAACGTCCTGACTTTC.

This clonotype came up a few times. This sequence joins TRBV25-1 and TRBJ1-4; D unresolved. The V end was cut by 5 bases, the J end by 8 bases, with 15 bases between. The CDR3 has 14 residues. Germline V gene data show CDR1 as MGHDK and CDR2 as SYGVNS. The CDR3 coding sequence is TGTGCCAGCAGTTTATTCAACAGAGACGAAAAACTGTTTTTT. Amino acids: CASSLFNRDEKLFF.